This T cell receptor (beta chain) was sequenced for a study of post-analysis software for immune sequencing data. Carried by the TCR beta cDNA libraries were unique molecular identifiers. TCRdb itself ran the PCR reads through MiXCR, one entry per CDR3 protein. The data hold approximately 630,000 distinct CDR3 sequences, with approximately 59% observed a single time. This clonotype has a handful of counts. No antigen is known for it. V lost 0 bases and J lost 5; bases outside the gene matches: 4. The CDR3 extends over 15 amino acids. Germline CDR1 is SGDLS and CDR2 is YYNGEE. Study conclusions and caveats: Among multiple sclerosis patients, normalized Chao1 diversity was significantly below that of controls. TRBV segments more frequent in patients than in controls numbered five and included TRBV5-6, TRBV5-1 and TRBV20-1.

This chain uses TRBV9 with TRBJ2-1; 8 bases are shared with TRBD2. The clonotype comes from a girl aged 2 to 9 with multiple sclerosis. What was sequenced was blood. The CDR3 region has the DNA TGTGCCAGCAGCGTAGATGCGGGGGGAAACAATGAGCAGTTCTTC. As protein: CASSVDAGGNNEQFF.